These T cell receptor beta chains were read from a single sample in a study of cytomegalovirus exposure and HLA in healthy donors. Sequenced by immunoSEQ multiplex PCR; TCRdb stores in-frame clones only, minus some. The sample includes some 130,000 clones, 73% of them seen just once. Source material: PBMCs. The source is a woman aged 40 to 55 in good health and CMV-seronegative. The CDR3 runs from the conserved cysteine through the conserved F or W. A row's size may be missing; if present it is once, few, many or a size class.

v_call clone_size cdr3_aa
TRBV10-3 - CAIKGGTANTEAFF
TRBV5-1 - CASSWGLAGDYNEQFF
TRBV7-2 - CASSLGLGGETQYF
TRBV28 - CASSLGLGTFF
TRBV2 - CASRYRVVDSPLHF
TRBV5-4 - CASSAKRGGQSETQYF
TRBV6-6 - CASSRQGDYEQYF
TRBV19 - CASKKPQGVGTEAFF
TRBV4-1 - CASSHSRTSGASTDTQYF
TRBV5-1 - CASSLGRRGETQYF
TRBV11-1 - CASSSRVTTYNEQFF
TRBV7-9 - CASSLGDRDEETQYF
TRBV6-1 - CASSELRGAYYEQYF
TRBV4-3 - CASSQDSGSYSYNEQFF
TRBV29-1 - CSVSGGVDYNEQFF
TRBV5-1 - CASKDTTYAYEQYF
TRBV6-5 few CASSYRTGTKDSPLHF
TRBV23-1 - CASNPSGELETQYF
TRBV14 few CASSPFTDTQYF
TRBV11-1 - CATERGSEQYF
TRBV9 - CASSVMAGANVLTF
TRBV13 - CASIKGGPGGYGYTF
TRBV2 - CASSSPDTQETQYF
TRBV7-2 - CASSFSGSDTQYF
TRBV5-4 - CASSSRGQPEAFF
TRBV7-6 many CASSLDMNTEAFF
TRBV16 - CASSQSGVGVNYGYTF
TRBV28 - CASRSTLNTGELFF
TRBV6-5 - CASSYGQGAYEQYF
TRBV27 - CASSFSLTANTEAFF
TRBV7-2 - CASSWGTGSGELFF
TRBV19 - CASSGLPYQPQHF
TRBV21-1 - CASSKGRGHGNTIYF
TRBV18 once CASSQARTAGRSGGASDTQYF
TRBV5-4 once CASYGQRYGYTF
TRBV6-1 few CASSFDRYSNQPQHF
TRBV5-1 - CASSPGQGVADTQYF
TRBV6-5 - CASRSGGSSYNEQFF
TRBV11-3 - CASSLGATDTQYF
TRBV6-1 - CASTPGQGSSPLHF
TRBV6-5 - CASRLGLANNEQFF
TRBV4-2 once CASSQDRRGFSGNTIYF
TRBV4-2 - CASSQRTGEQETQYF
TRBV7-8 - CASSFRDRAYEQFF
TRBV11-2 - CASSLFRNTEAFF
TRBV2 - CASMVTGGNEKLFF
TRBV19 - CASSAPGQGNYGYTF